Following are 28 T cell receptor beta chains from one sample sequenced in a study of T cell responses to AZD1222 COVID-19 vaccine. The assay was immunoSEQ multiplex PCR, and TCRdb's table has in-frame clones only and misses some. The sample consists of about 110,000 clones, 70% to 90% of them appearing once. The material was peripheral blood, obtained 28 days after the second AZD1222 dose. These receptors were taken from an adult who received the AZD1222 COVID-19 vaccine.

The chain couples TRBV6-5 to TRBJ2-1; possible D gene TRBD2, 6 bases. Germline CDR1 reads MNHEY; CDR2 reads SVGAGI. CDR3 length: 14 residues. Trimming took 7 bases from V and 9 from J, leaving 19 bases between them. The CDR3 DNA follows: TGTGCCAGCACCGAAGTGGCGGGGAAAGTTGAGCAGTTCTTC. Its translation is CASTEVAGKVEQFF.

The chain is built from TRBV6-5 and TRBJ2-7; D perhaps matches TRBD2 (6 bases). This CDR3 comprises 14 residues. Trimming cost V 5 bases and J 0 bases, with 11 bases left between them. CDR1 and CDR2 from the germline V gene are MNHEY and SVGAGI. The CDR3 nucleotides are TGTGCCAGCAGTACTAGCTCCCGCTCCTACGAGCAGTACTTC. Translating gives CASSTSSRSYEQYF.

The J gene is TRBJ1-2, the V gene TRBV9, with a weak D call TRBD1 (5 bases). Deletions cut 0 bases from V and 5 bases from J, with 8 bases between. Germline V gene sequence: CDR1 SGDLS, CDR2 YYNGEE. The CDR3 is 13 amino acids. This CDR3 is CASSVAGPYGYTF. For the CDR3, the DNA is TGTGCCAGCAGCGTAGCAGGGCCTTATGGCTACACCTTC.

The V gene is TRBV29-1, the J gene TRBJ1-1, with a possible D match to TRBD1 (6 bases). Germline CDR1 SQVTM, CDR2 ANQGSEA. The CDR3 runs to 13 residues. V lost 5 bases and J lost 1, with 11 bases in between. The CDR3 is CSVSQGQNTEAFF. CDR3 coding DNA: TGCAGCGTTTCCCAGGGGCAGAACACTGAAGCTTTCTTT.

This chain links TRBV4-1 with TRBJ1-4; D is uncertain. V dropped 1 base and J dropped 5 bases, with 17 bases sitting between them. The CDR3 is 17 amino acids. CDR1 MGHRA and CDR2 YSYEKL come from the germline V gene. The CDR3 nucleotides are TGCGCCAGCAGCCAAGCTCGACATAGCAAGACCAATGAAAAACTGTTTTTT. Its translation is CASSQARHSKTNEKLFF.

This chain links TRBV3-1 (or the pseudogene TRBV3-2) with TRBJ2-2, with TRBD2 matching over 9 bases. Germline trimming cut 2 bases from V and 8 bases from J; bases unmatched to any gene: 18. The CDR3 covers 19 residues. Germline-derived CDR1 and CDR2 are LGHDT and YNNKEL (reference sequence). CDR3 nucleotides: TGTGCCAGCAGCCAAAAAGCTGTTCGTGCGGGAGGGAGGTGGGGGGAGCTGTTTTTT. Its translation: CASSQKAVRAGGRWGELFF.

This sequence joins TRBV5-1 and TRBJ2-1; perhaps TRBD2 as D (5 bases). CDR3 length equals 15 residues. Germline V gene sequence: CDR1 SGHRS, CDR2 YFSETQ. Trimming took 2 bases from V and 3 from J, leaving 12 bases between them. CDR3 nucleotide sequence: TGCGCCAGCAGCTTTGGGAGTACGGTCTACAATGAGCAGTTCTTC. Amino acid sequence: CASSFGSTVYNEQFF.

This clone was counted between two and nine times. J is TRBJ2-7 and V is TRBV7-2; the D is unclear. Trimming stripped 4 bases from V and 2 bases from J, with 9 bases between. CDR1 is SGHTA and CDR2 is FQGNSA in the germline V gene. The CDR3 has 13 amino acids. Written as DNA, the CDR3 is TGTGCCAGCAGCTCCCTCGACACCTACGAGCAGTACTTC. It translates to CASSSLDTYEQYF.

In its sample, this clone ranks as large (0.1 to 1%). This chain's CDR3 is CASSVRDTQYF. CDR3 coding DNA: TGTGCCAGCAGCGTAAGAGATACGCAGTATTTT. This chain connects TRBV7-9 to TRBJ2-3; D remains unclear. Trimming cost V 5 bases and J 5 bases, with 5 bases left between them. The CDR3 is 11 amino acids. Germline CDR1 SEHNR, CDR2 FQNEAQ (reference sequence).

This clone came up a few times. V gene TRBV13 combines with J gene TRBJ1-4; possible D gene TRBD1, 6 bases. The CDR3 is made up of 15 amino acids. Trimming shortened V by 5 bases and J by 1 base, and 11 bases separated the two germline ends. CDR1 PRHDT and CDR2 FYEKMQ come from the germline V gene (reference sequence). The CDR3 bases are TGTGCCAGCAGCATTTCACAGGGAACTAATGAAAAACTGTTTTTT. This codes for CASSISQGTNEKLFF. Full variable domain (remainder filled in from reference TRBV13 and TRBJ1-4): AAGVIQSPRHLIKEKRETATLKCYPIPRHDTVYWYQQGPGQDPQFLISFYEKMQSDKGSIPDRFSAQQFSDYHSELNMSSLELGDSALYFCASSISQGTNEKLFFGSGTQLSVL.

This chain joins TRBV5-1 and TRBJ2-5; D could derive from TRBD1 or TRBD2 (5 bases each). Germline V gene sequence: CDR1 SGHRS, CDR2 YFSETQ. The CDR3 covers 13 residues. Between the trimmed V and J ends, which lost 5 bases and 0 bases, there was a span of 8 bases. The CDR3, as DNA: TGCGCCAGCAGTGGGACCAACCAAGAGACCCAGTACTTC. This codes for CASSGTNQETQYF.

The rearrangement joins TRBV11-2 to TRBJ2-1; no reliable D call. The length of the CDR3 is 17 residues. V was trimmed by 6 bases and J by 0 bases, leaving 18 bases between them. Germline V CDR1 and CDR2: SGHAT, FQNNGV. The CDR3 reads CASSFRRKSGSYNEQFF. Written as DNA, the CDR3 is TGTGCCAGCAGTTTCAGGCGGAAATCCGGCTCCTACAATGAGCAGTTCTTC.

The chain has TRBV4-3 and TRBJ1-2; D is possibly TRBD1 (6 bases). The CDR3 has 15 residues. In germline, CDR1 is LGHNA, CDR2 YSLEER. V lost 1 base, J lost 8 bases, and 17 bases lay in between. The DNA for the CDR3 is TGCGCCAGCAGCCAAGTCCCACCAACAGGGTGGGGCTACACCTTC. Its protein is CASSQVPPTGWGYTF.

V gene TRBV5-6 combines with J gene TRBJ1-5; 7 nucleotides agree with TRBD1. From germline, CDR1 is SGHDT and CDR2 YYEEEE. The CDR3 has 14 residues. Germline trimming cut 2 bases from V and 5 bases from J; bases unmatched to any gene: 4. The CDR3 sequence: CASSFQGGDQPQHF. The CDR3 DNA reads as TGTGCCAGCAGCTTTCAGGGGGGAGATCAGCCCCAGCATTTT. Full variable domain (outside the CDR3, taken from reference TRBV5-6 and TRBJ1-5): DAGVTQSPTHLIKTRGQQVTLRCSPKSGHDTVSWYQQALGQGPQFIFQYYEEEERQRGNFPDRFSGHQFPNYSSELNVNALLLGDSALYLCASSFQGGDQPQHFGDGTRLSIL.

The chain links TRBV5-1 to TRBJ2-3; TRBD1 agrees at 7 bases. J gave up 3 bases and V 0 bases, and 1 base lay outside the gene matches. Germline V gene data show CDR1 as SGHRS and CDR2 as YFSETQ. The CDR3 contains 14 residues. CDR3 loop: CASSLGRGTDTQYF. As DNA, the CDR3 is TGCGCCAGCAGCTTGGGCAGGGGGACAGATACGCAGTATTTT. Looking up the rest from reference TRBV5-1 and TRBJ2-3 gives the full variable domain: KAGVTQTPRYLIKTRGQQVTLSCSPISGHRSVSWYQQTPGQGLQFLFEYFSETQRNKGNFPGRFSGRQFSNSRSEMNVSTLELGDSALYLCASSLGRGTDTQYFGPGTRLTVL.

V gene TRBV6-2 or TRBV6-3 combines with J gene TRBJ1-5, with D possibly TRBD1 on 5 matching bases. The CDR3 contains 15 residues. Germline CDR1 reads MNHEY; CDR2 reads SVGEGT. Trimming took 5 bases from V and 5 from J, leaving 16 bases between them. The DNA of the CDR3 is TGTGCCAGCAGTCCCTCTCGGGGACCCTATCAGCCCCAGCATTTT. Translated, it gives CASSPSRGPYQPQHF.

The chain couples TRBV7-9 to TRBJ2-1; D unresolved. Germline-derived CDR1 and CDR2 are SEHNR and FQNEAQ (reference sequence). V lost 3 bases and J 10 bases, leaving 7 bases between the germline ends. This CDR3 has 11 amino acids. Here the CDR3 reads CASSFGGEQFF. The CDR3 bases are TGTGCCAGCAGCTTCGGTGGAGAGCAGTTCTTC.

V is TRBV28 and J is TRBJ1-1, with TRBD1 matching 10 bases. V lost 5 bases, J lost 5 bases, and 5 bases stayed unmatched. The germline V gene encodes CDR1 MDHEN and CDR2 SYDVKM. The CDR3 length is 14 residues. This chain's CDR3 is CASSRGQGRTEAFF. The CDR3 DNA reads TGTGCCAGCAGTCGGGGACAGGGGAGGACTGAAGCTTTCTTT.

The chain links TRBV9 to TRBJ2-5; D perhaps matches TRBD2 (6 bases). The CDR3 runs to 13 residues. Germline V CDR1 and CDR2: SGDLS, YYNGEE. Deletions cut 0 bases from V and 5 bases from J, with 8 bases between. CDR3 region: CASSVVGSETQYF. The DNA of the CDR3 is TGTGCCAGCAGCGTAGTCGGGAGCGAGACCCAGTACTTC. Looking up the rest from reference TRBV9 and TRBJ2-5 gives the full variable domain: DSGVTQTPKHLITATGQRVTLRCSPRSGDLSVYWYQQSLDQGLQFLIQYYNGEERAKGNILERFSAQQFPDLHSELNLSSLELGDSALYFCASSVVGSETQYFGPGTRLLVL.

This chain joins TRBV7-2 and TRBJ1-4; the match to TRBD1 covers 10 bases. V lost 4 bases and J lost 8; bases outside the gene matches: 4. The CDR3 has 14 amino acids. Germline V lookup: CDR1 SGHTA, CDR2 FQGNSA. CDR3 sequence reads: CASSSGQGGEKLFF. CDR3 in DNA: TGTGCCAGCAGCTCCGGACAGGGGGGGGAAAAACTGTTTTTT.

Only one count was recorded for this clone. The chain recombines TRBV19 with TRBJ1-2; the match to TRBD1 covers 10 bases. With V trimmed by 7 bases and J by 5 bases, 7 bases remained unmatched. CDR3 size: 14 residues. From germline, CDR1 is LNHDA and CDR2 SQIVND (reference sequence). The CDR3 here is CASTPGTGVYGYTF. The CDR3 DNA is TGTGCCAGTACACCCGGGACAGGGGTTTATGGCTACACCTTC.

CDR3 protein: CASSPPNSDYGEQYF. CDR3 DNA sequence: TGTGCCAGCTCACCACCGAATTCAGATTACGGCGAGCAGTACTTC. The chain uses TRBV18 and TRBJ2-7, with no clear D. V lost 0 bases and J lost 6, with 15 bases in between. CDR3 length equals 15 residues. From germline, CDR1 is KGHSH and CDR2 LQKENI.

This clone occurred once. V and J are TRBV4-1 and TRBJ1-2, with 12 bases that match TRBD1. The CDR3 loop spans 18 amino acids. Germline trimming cut 2 bases from V and 9 bases from J; bases unmatched to any gene: 16. The germline CDR1 and CDR2 sequences are MGHRA and YSYEKL. In nucleotides, the CDR3 is TGCGCCAGCAGCCAATCGAAGATTGGGACAGGGGGCAGATCTAGCTACACCTTC. Encoded protein: CASSQSKIGTGGRSSYTF.

This chain joins TRBV6-5 and TRBJ1-1; D may be TRBD1 (6 bases). Germline lookup yields CDR1 MNHEY and CDR2 SVGAGI. V lost 6 bases to trimming and J lost 7 bases, with 12 bases between them. The CDR3 has 12 amino acids. The CDR3 spells CASRDYRVEAFF. CDR3 nucleotide sequence: TGTGCCAGCAGGGATTACAGGGTTGAAGCTTTCTTT.

The genes are TRBV6-2 or TRBV6-3 and TRBJ2-7; weak D call: TRBD1 (5 bases). This CDR3 comprises 14 residues. CDR1 MNHEY and CDR2 SVGEGT come from the germline V gene. The V end lost 0 bases, the J end lost 2 bases, and 8 bases lay between the germline ends. The CDR3 is CASSYSSGPYEQYF. The CDR3 DNA reads TGTGCCAGCAGTTACTCGTCAGGGCCCTACGAGCAGTACTTC.

The chain has TRBV6-2 or TRBV6-3 and TRBJ2-7; D uncertain. This CDR3 is 15 amino acids long. V was cut by 6 bases and J by 2 bases, with 17 bases left in between. CDR1 and CDR2 (germline): MNHEY, SVGEGT. The CDR3 is CASSLTGSKAYEQYF. DNA for the CDR3: TGTGCCAGCAGCCTCACGGGTTCCAAGGCCTACGAGCAGTACTTC.

V usage is TRBV20-1 and J usage is TRBJ2-3; D uncertain. The CDR3 is made up of 11 amino acids. V lost 1 base to trimming and J lost 7 bases, with 6 bases between them. The V gene's germline CDR1 is DFQATT and CDR2 SNEGSKA (reference sequence). The CDR3 loop reads CSARAPHTQYF. CDR3 nucleotide sequence: TGCAGTGCTAGAGCCCCTCATACGCAGTATTTT.

The chain has TRBV30 and TRBJ2-3; the D is unclear. Germline V gives CDR1 GTSNPN, CDR2 SVGIG (reference sequence). This CDR3 has 14 amino acids. Deletions cut 4 bases from V and 1 base from J, with 12 bases between. CDR3 coding DNA: TGTGCCTGGACCCTAGGGATCGGCACAGATACGCAGTATTTT. This encodes CAWTLGIGTDTQYF.